A selection of T cell receptor beta chains follows, all from one sample in a study of blood T cell repertoires in COVID-19. The protocol was immunoSEQ multiplex PCR, while the TCRdb copy is restricted to in-frame clones and leaves out a portion. This sample has tens of thousands of clones, with over 70% found just once. The sample consisted of peripheral blood. These receptors originate from a woman between 70 and 85 years old with active or convalescent COVID-19. The CDR3 runs from the conserved cysteine through the conserved F or W. D genes are given only for firm matches. The size entry is marked missing in some rows and otherwise reads once, few, many or a size class.

>TRBV9|TRBJ2-1|TRBD2|-
CASSVSSGRGEQFF
TGTGCCAGCAGCGTATCAAGCGGGAGAGGGGAGCAGTTCTTC
>TRBV27|TRBJ2-3|-|-
CASSLYLGVDTQYF
TGTGCCAGCAGTTTGTACCTCGGGGTAGATACGCAGTATTTT
>TRBV15|TRBJ1-2|TRBD1|-
CATSRDTTGGSLYGYTF
TGTGCCACCAGCAGAGACACGACAGGGGGATCCCTCTATGGCTACACCTTC
>TRBV2|TRBJ1-2|-|few
CASSEVGRNYGYTF
TGTGCCAGCAGTGAAGTTGGCAGGAACTATGGCTACACCTTC
>TRBV14|TRBJ2-3|TRBD2|-
CASSYSLGGLAGGLFPDTQYF
TGTGCCAGCAGCTATTCCCTCGGAGGGCTAGCGGGGGGGCTTTTCCCAGATACGCAGTATTTT
>TRBV6-6|TRBJ1-5|-|-
CASSPDSSRRGNQPQHF
TGTGCCAGCAGTCCCGATAGTTCTCGGCGGGGCAATCAGCCCCAGCATTTT
>TRBV5-5|TRBJ1-4|TRBD1|-
CASSSLDRGGKLFF
TGTGCCAGCAGCTCTCTCGACAGGGGGGGAAAACTGTTTTTT
>TRBV18|TRBJ1-4|-|-
CASSPRETLGQIEKLFF
TGTGCCAGCTCACCAAGGGAGACACTTGGACAGATAGAAAAACTGTTTTTT
>TRBV5-1|TRBJ2-3|TRBD1|-
CASSLAVTGEDTQYF
TGCGCCAGCAGCTTGGCCGTTACAGGGGAGGATACGCAGTATTTT
>TRBV5-1|TRBJ2-7|TRBD2|-
CASSILGTSAGMKNYEQYF
TGCGCCAGCAGCATACTAGGGACTAGCGCGGGGATGAAGAACTACGAGCAGTACTTC
>TRBV7-9|TRBJ1-1|-|-
CASSSGGTEAFF
TGTGCCAGCAGCTCCGGGGGCACTGAAGCTTTCTTT
>TRBV18|TRBJ1-1|-|few
CASSPLTRGGDEAFF
TGTGCCAGCTCACCACTTACGAGAGGGGGGGATGAAGCTTTCTTT
>TRBV4-3|TRBJ2-7|TRBD2|-
CASSQAFSAGADEQYF
TGCGCCAGCAGCCAAGCTTTCTCAGCGGGAGCGGACGAGCAGTACTTC
>TRBV7-2|TRBJ2-7|TRBD2|-
CASSWSGGEYEQYF
TGTGCCAGCAGCTGGAGCGGGGGAGAGTACGAGCAGTACTTC
>TRBV27|TRBJ2-1|TRBD2|-
CASTGTSGSNEQFF
TGTGCCAGCACCGGGACTAGCGGGAGCAATGAGCAGTTCTTC
>TRBV7-2|TRBJ2-3|TRBD2|-
CASSGIAGGLFTDTQYF
TGTGCCAGCAGCGGAATAGCGGGGGGGCTTTTCACAGATACGCAGTATTTT
>TRBV9|TRBJ2-7|TRBD2|few
CASSGSGGYEQYF
TGTGCCAGCAGCGGGAGCGGGGGCTACGAGCAGTACTTC
>TRBV4-3|TRBJ2-7|TRBD1|-
CASSPRDRGREQYF
TGCGCCAGCAGCCCCCGGGACAGGGGGCGCGAGCAGTACTTC
>TRBV2|TRBJ2-5|-|-
CASSPPRGFETQYF
TGTGCCAGCAGCCCACCCCGAGGGTTCGAGACCCAGTACTTC
>TRBV19|TRBJ1-1|-|-
CASVAPSGTLEAFF
TGTGCCAGTGTCGCCCCGTCAGGGACTCTTGAAGCTTTCTTT
>TRBV5-4|TRBJ1-1|-|-
CASSSVLEAFF
TGTGCCAGCAGCTCAGTTCTCGAAGCTTTCTTT
>TRBV7-2|TRBJ2-5|-|-
CASSLGYTGVKETQYF
TGTGCCAGCAGCTTAGGGTATACGGGGGTGAAGGAGACCCAGTACTTC
>TRBV2|TRBJ2-1|TRBD1|-
CASRAGTAGREQFF
TGTGCCAGCAGAGCCGGGACAGCCGGGCGTGAGCAGTTCTTC
>TRBV3-1/TRBV3-2|TRBJ2-7|TRBD2|few
CASSQVYPGLAGRGSEQYF
TGTGCCAGCAGCCAAGTATACCCGGGACTAGCGGGGAGAGGGTCCGAGCAGTACTTC
>TRBV2|TRBJ2-2|-|-
CASKSNGPPGELFF
TGTGCCAGCAAGTCGAACGGTCCGCCCGGGGAGCTGTTTTTT
>TRBV5-1|TRBJ2-3|TRBD2|-
CASSPPGSGRGDTQYF
TGCGCCAGCAGCCCCCCCGGAAGCGGGAGAGGAGATACGCAGTATTTT
>TRBV9|TRBJ2-3|TRBD2|-
CASSVELAGAIDTQYF
TGTGCCAGCAGCGTAGAGCTAGCGGGAGCGATAGATACGCAGTATTTT
>TRBV27|TRBJ1-5|TRBD1|-
CASSRYRDRGVQPQHF
TGTGCCAGCAGTAGATACCGGGACAGGGGGGTTCAGCCCCAGCATTTT
>TRBV28|TRBJ1-2|TRBD1|-
CASIRQGTKFYGYTF
TGTGCCAGCATAAGACAGGGGACGAAGTTCTATGGCTACACCTTC
>TRBV7-8|TRBJ2-5|TRBD1|few
CASSSGQQETQYF
TGTGCCAGCAGCTCGGGACAGCAAGAGACCCAGTACTTC
>TRBV6-6|TRBJ1-2|TRBD1|-
CASRYAGAGGDYTF
TGTGCCAGCAGATATGCCGGGGCAGGGGGAGACTACACCTTC
>TRBV18|TRBJ2-7|TRBD1|once
CASSPGTGAFEQYF
TGTGCCAGCTCCCCAGGGACAGGGGCGTTCGAGCAGTACTTC
>TRBV10-3|TRBJ2-2|-|-
CAISESAGNTGELFF
TGTGCCATCAGTGAGTCGGCAGGGAACACCGGGGAGCTGTTTTTT
>TRBV28|TRBJ1-5|-|-
CASSISGEGRKPQHF
TGTGCCAGCAGTATATCTGGGGAGGGGAGAAAGCCCCAGCATTTT
>TRBV5-8|TRBJ1-2|TRBD1|once
CASSIQGYYGYTF
TGTGCCAGCAGCATACAGGGGTACTATGGCTACACCTTC
>TRBV11-1|TRBJ2-2|TRBD2|-
CASSLALAGDTGELFF
TGTGCCAGCAGCTTAGCACTAGCGGGGGATACCGGGGAGCTGTTTTTT
>TRBV7-2|TRBJ2-1|-|-
CASSLGSMAGEQFF
TGTGCCAGCAGCTTAGGGTCAATGGCGGGGGAGCAGTTCTTC
>TRBV6-5|TRBJ1-1|-|-
CASSMWGGNTEAFF
TGTGCCAGCAGTATGTGGGGGGGGAACACTGAAGCTTTCTTT
>TRBV6-5|TRBJ1-6|TRBD1|-
CASNPGQEYNSPLHF
TGTGCCAGTAACCCGGGACAGGAATATAATTCACCCCTCCACTTT
>TRBV13|TRBJ1-1|-|-
CASSLGGGTEAFF
TGTGCCAGCAGCTTAGGGGGGGGAACTGAAGCTTTCTTT